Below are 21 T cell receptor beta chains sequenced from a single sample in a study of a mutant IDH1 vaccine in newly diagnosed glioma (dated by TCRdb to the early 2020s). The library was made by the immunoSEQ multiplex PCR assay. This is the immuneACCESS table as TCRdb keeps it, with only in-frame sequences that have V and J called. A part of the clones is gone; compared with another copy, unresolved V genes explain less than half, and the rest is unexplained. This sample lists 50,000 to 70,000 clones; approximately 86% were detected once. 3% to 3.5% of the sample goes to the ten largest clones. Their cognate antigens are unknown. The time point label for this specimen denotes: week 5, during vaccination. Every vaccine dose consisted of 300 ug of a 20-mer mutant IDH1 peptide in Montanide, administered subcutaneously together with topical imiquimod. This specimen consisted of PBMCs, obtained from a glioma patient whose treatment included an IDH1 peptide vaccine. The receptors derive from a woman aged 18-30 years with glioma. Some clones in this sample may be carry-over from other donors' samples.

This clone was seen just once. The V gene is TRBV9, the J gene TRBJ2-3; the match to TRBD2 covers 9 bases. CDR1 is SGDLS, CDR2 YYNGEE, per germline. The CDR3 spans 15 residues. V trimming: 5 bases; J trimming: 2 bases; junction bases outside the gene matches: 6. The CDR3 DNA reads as TGTGCCAGCAGTAGCGGGGGTTTCCTCACAGATACGCAGTATTTT. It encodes CASSSGGFLTDTQYF.

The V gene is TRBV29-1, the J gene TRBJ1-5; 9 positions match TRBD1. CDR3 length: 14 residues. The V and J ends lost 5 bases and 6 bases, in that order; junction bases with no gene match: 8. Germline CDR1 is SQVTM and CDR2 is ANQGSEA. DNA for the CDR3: TGCAGCGTTTCCGACAGGGGGGTGAGTCAGCCCCAGCATTTT. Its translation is CSVSDRGVSQPQHF.

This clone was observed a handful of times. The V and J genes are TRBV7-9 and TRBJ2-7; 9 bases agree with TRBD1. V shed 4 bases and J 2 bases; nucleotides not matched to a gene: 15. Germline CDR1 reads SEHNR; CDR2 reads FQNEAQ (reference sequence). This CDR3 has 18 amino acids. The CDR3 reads CASSSGGTGYTSAYEQYF. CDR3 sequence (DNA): TGTGCCAGCAGCTCAGGGGGGACAGGGTATACTTCCGCCTACGAGCAGTACTTC.

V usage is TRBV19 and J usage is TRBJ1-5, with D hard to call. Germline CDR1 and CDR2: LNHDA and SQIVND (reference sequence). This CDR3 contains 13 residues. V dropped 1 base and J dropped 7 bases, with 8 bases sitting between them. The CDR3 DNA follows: TGTGCCAGTAGTATAGGTGGGTTGCAGCCCCAGCATTTT. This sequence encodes CASSIGGLQPQHF.

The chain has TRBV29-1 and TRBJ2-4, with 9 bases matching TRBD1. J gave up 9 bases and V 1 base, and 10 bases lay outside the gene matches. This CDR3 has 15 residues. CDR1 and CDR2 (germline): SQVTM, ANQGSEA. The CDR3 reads CSVEGTGVLGGIQYF. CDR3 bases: TGCAGCGTTGAAGGGACAGGGGTGTTGGGTGGCATTCAGTACTTC.

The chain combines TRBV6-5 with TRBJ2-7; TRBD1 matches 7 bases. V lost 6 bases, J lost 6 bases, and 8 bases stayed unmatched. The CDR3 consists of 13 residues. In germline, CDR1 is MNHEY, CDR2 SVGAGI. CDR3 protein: CASRKTSGGEQYF. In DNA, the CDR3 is TGTGCCAGCAGAAAAACTTCAGGGGGCGAGCAGTACTTC.

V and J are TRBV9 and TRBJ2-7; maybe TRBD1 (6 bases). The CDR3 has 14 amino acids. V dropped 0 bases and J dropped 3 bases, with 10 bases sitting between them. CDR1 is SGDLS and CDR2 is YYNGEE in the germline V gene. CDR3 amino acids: CASSVATQGYEQYF. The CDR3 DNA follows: TGTGCCAGCAGCGTAGCTACACAGGGCTACGAGCAGTACTTC.

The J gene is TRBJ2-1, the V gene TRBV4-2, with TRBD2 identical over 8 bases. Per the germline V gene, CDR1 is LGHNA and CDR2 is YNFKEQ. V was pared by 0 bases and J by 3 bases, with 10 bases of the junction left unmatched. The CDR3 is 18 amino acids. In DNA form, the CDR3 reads TGTGCCAGCAGCCAAGATCTGGGGCGGGGGGCCATCTACAATGAGCAGTTCTTC. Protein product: CASSQDLGRGAIYNEQFF.

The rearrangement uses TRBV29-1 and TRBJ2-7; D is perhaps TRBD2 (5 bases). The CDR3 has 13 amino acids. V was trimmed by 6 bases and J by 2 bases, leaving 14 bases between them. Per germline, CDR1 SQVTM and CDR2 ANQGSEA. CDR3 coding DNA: TGCAGCGTCCGGATTACGGGGACCTACGAGCAGTACTTC. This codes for CSVRITGTYEQYF.

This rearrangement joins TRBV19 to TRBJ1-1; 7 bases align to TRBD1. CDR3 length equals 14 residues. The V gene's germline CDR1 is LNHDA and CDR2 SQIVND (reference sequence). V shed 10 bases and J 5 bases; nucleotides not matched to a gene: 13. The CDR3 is CATDRARGGTEAFF. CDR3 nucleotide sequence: TGTGCCACCGACAGGGCCCGGGGGGGGACTGAAGCTTTCTTT.

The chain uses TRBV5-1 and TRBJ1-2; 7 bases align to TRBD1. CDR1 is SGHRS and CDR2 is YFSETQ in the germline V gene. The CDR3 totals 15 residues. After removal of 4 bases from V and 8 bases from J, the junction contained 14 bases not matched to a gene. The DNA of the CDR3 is TGCGCCAGCAGCAGCGAGGGACAGATACGAGGGGGCTACACCTTC. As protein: CASSSEGQIRGGYTF.

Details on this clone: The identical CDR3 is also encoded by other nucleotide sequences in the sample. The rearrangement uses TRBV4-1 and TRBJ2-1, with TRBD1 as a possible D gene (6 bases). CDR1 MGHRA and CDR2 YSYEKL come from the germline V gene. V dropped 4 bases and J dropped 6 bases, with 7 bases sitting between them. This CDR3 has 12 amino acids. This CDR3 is CASSLQGNEQFF. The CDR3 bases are TGCGCCAGCAGCCTACAGGGCAATGAGCAGTTCTTC.

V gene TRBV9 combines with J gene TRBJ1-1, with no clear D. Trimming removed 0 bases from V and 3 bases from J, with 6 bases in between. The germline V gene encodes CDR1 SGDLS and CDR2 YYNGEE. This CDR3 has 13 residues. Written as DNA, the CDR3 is TGTGCCAGCAGCGTAGCGGGCTACACTGAAGCTTTCTTT. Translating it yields CASSVAGYTEAFF.

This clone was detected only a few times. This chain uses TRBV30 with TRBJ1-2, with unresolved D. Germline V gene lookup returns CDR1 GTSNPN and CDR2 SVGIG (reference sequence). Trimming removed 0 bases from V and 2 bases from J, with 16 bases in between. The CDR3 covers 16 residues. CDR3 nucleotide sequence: TGTGCCTGGAGTGTAGGGATGGCGTACCTCAACTATGGCTACACCTTC. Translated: CAWSVGMAYLNYGYTF.

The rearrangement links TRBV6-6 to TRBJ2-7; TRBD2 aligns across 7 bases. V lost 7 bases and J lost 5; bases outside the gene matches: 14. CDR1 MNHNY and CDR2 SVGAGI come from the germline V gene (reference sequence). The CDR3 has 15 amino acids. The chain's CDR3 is CASMGSGEGLDEQYF. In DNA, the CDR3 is TGTGCCAGCATGGGTTCGGGGGAGGGCCTGGACGAGCAGTACTTC.

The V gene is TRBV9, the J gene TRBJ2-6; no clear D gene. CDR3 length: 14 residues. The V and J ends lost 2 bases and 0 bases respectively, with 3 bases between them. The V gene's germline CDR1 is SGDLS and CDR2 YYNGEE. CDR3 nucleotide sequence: TGTGCCAGCAGCGTCAGCTCTGGGGCCAACGTCCTGACTTTC. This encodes CASSVSSGANVLTF.

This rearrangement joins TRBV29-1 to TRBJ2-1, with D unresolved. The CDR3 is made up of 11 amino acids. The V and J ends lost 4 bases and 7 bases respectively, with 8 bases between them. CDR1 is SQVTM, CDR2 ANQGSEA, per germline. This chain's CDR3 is CSVVAINEQFF. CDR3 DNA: TGCAGCGTTGTGGCAATTAATGAGCAGTTCTTC.

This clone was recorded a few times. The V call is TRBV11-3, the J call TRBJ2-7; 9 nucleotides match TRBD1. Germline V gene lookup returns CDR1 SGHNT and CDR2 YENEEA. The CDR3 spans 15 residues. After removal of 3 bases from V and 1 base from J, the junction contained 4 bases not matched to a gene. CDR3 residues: CASSFAGQGSYEQYF. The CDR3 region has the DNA TGTGCCAGCAGCTTCGCGGGACAGGGTTCCTACGAGCAGTACTTC.

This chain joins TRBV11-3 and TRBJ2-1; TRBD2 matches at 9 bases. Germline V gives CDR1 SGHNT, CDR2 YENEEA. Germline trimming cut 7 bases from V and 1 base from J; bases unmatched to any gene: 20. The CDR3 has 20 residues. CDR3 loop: CASIPRRLAGLWGSYNEQFF. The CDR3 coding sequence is TGTGCCAGCATCCCCCGGCGGCTAGCGGGACTATGGGGATCCTACAATGAGCAGTTCTTC.

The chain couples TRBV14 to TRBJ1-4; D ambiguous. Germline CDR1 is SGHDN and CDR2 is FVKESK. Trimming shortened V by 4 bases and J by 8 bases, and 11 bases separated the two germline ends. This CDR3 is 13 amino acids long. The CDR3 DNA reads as TGTGCCAGCAGCCTCCTCGTGGGGGAAAAACTGTTTTTT. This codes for CASSLLVGEKLFF.

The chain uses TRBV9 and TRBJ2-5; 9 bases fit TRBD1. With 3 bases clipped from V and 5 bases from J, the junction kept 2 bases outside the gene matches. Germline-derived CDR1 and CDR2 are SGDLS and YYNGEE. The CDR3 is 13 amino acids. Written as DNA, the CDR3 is TGTGCCAGCAGCGACGGACAGGGGGAGACCCAGTACTTC. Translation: CASSDGQGETQYF. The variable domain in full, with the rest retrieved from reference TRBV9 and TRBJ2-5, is DSGVTQTPKHLITATGQRVTLRCSPRSGDLSVYWYQQSLDQGLQFLIQYYNGEERAKGNILERFSAQQFPDLHSELNLSSLELGDSALYFCASSDGQGETQYFGPGTRLLVL.